Listed here is a single T cell receptor beta chain. Its antigen remains unknown. This sample is drawn from a study of T-cell memory formation after mild COVID-19. TCRdb recomputed calls from the 5' RACE reads with MiXCR, one row per CDR3 protein. This sample yields 250,000 to 300,000 distinct CDR3 sequences, of which about a sixth are seen a single time; approximately 25% belongs to the top ten. Study findings and constraints: A balance of CD4 and CD8 characterized clones contracting day 15 to 85, whereas later expanders leaned CD4+.

This clonotype originated in a man aged 18 to 29 who had mild COVID-19 (a few samples of this study predate the infection). Cell type and time point are not known. What was sequenced was PBMCs or a T cell subset sorted from them (not recorded which).

The CDR3 here is CASSQDRTRFEQFF. For the CDR3, the DNA is TGTGCCAGCAGCCAAGACCGGACTAGATTCGAGCAGTTCTTC. This chain uses TRBV3-1 with TRBJ2-1, with 7 bases matching TRBD2. The CDR3 runs to 14 residues. Germline values: CDR1 LGHDT, CDR2 YNNKEL (reference sequence). Trimming took 0 bases from V and 10 from J; bases not matched to a gene: 6.